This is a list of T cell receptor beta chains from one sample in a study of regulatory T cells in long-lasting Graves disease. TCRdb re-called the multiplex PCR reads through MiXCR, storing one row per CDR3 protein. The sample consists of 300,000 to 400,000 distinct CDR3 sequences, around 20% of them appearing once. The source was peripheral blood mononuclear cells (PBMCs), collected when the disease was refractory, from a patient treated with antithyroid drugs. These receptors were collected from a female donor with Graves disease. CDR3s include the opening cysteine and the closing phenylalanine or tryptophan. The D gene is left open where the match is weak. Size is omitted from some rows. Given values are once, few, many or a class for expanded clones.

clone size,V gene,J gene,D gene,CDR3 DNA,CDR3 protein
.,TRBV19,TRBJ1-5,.,TGTGCCAGTAGTATCCCTCGACCAAATCAGCCCCAGCATTTT,CASSIPRPNQPQHF
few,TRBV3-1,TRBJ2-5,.,TGTGCCAGCAGCCCTCAGAGCTTTCAAGAGACCCAGTACTTC,CASSPQSFQETQYF
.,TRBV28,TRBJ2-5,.,TGTGCCAGCGTGCGGGGAGGTCAAGAGACCCAGTACTTC,CASVRGGQETQYF
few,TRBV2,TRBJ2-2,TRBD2,TGTGCCAGCACTTCCCAGGGACTAAACACCGGGGAGCTGTTTTTT,CASTSQGLNTGELFF
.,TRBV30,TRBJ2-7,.,TGTGCCTGGAGTGTACAACCGCAGGGTGGCGACGAGCAGTACTTC,CAWSVQPQGGDEQYF
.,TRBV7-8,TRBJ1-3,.,TGTGCCAGCAGCTTAGGTCGGACCCTCTCTGGAAACACCATATATTTT,CASSLGRTLSGNTIYF
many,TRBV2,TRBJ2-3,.,TGTGCCAGCATCAGGCTCGTCGCAGATACGCAGTATTTT,CASIRLVADTQYF
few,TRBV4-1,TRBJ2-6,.,TGCGCCAGCAGCCAGAGCCCCGGTAGCGCTAATCCTGGGGCCAACGTCCTGACTTTC,CASSQSPGSANPGANVLTF
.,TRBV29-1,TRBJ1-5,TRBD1,TGCAGCGTTGCCCAGACAGGGCGGGAGCAGCCCCAGCATTTT,CSVAQTGREQPQHF
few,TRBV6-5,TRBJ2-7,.,TGTGCCAGCAGTTACTCGGCGGATGGCTACGAGCAGTACTTC,CASSYSADGYEQYF
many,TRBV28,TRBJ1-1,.,TGTGCCAGCAGTTTGACCCAAATGAACACTGAAGCTTTCTTT,CASSLTQMNTEAFF